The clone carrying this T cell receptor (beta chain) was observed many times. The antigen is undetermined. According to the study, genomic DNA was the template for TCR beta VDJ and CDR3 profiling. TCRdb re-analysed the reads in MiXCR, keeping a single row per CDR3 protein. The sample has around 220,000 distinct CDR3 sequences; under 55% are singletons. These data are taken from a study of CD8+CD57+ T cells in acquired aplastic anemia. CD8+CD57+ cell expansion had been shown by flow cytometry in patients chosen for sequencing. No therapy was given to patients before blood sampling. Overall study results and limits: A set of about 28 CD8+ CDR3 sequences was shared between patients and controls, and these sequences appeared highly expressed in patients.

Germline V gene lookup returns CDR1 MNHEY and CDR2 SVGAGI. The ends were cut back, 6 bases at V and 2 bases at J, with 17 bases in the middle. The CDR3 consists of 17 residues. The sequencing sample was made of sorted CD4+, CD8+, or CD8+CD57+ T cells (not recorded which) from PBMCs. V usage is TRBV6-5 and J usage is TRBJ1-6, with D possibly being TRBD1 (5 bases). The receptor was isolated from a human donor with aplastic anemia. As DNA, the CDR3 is TGTGCCAGCAGGTCAACGGGGGGTAGGACCTATAATTCACCCCTCCACTTT. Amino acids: CASRSTGGRTYNSPLHF.